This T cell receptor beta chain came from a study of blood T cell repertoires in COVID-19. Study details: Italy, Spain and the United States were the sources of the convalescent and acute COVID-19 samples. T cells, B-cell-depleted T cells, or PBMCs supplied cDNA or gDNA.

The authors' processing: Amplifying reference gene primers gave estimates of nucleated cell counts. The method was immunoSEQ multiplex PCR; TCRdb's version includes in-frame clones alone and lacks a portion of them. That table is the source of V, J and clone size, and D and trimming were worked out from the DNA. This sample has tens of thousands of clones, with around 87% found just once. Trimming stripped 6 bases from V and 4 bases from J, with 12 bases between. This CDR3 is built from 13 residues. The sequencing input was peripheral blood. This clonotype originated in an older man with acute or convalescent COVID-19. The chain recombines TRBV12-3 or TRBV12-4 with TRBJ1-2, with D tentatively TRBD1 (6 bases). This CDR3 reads CASRRRQVYGYTF. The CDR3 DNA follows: TGTGCCAGCAGACGACGACAGGTCTATGGCTACACCTTC.